These 8 T cell receptor beta chains were sequenced from one sample in a study of molecular identifiers for immune sequencing clone quantification. MiXCR, applied by TCRdb to the PCR reads, yields one record per CDR3 protein. The repertoire includes about 10,000 distinct CDR3 sequences, about a fifth of them detected once, and around 1.5% sits in the top ten. Sequences were obtained from naive CD8+ T cells from blood, with Jurkat cell RNA spiked in. Subset described: FACS-sorted CD8+CD4-CCR7+CD45RA+ naive T cells. The receptors were gathered from a human donor in good health. Some libraries in this study had Jurkat cell RNA spiked in.

About this clonotype itself: One base away lies a much larger clone, so this may be a sequencing read error. The chain employs TRBV7-6 and TRBJ1-1; D not resolved. The V gene's germline CDR1 is SGHVS and CDR2 FNYEAQ. The CDR3 runs to 14 residues. The CDR3 nucleotides read TGTGCCAGCAGCCCGACTCTCCCGGAGACTGAAGCTTTATTT. Translation: CASSPTLPETEALF.

At least ten counts were recorded for this clonotype. The rearrangement links TRBV4-1 to TRBJ2-1; possibly TRBD2 for D (6 bases). V was trimmed by 1 base and J by 8 bases, leaving 15 bases between them. The CDR3 has 15 amino acids. The germline V gene has CDR1 MGHRA and CDR2 YSYEKL. In nucleotides, the CDR3 is TGCGCCAGCAGCCAAGTGGAGGGCCCGAGCGATGAGCAGTTCTTC. Residues: CASSQVEGPSDEQFF.

The V call is TRBV20-1, the J call TRBJ2-3, with D unresolved. The CDR3 extends over 17 amino acids. In germline, CDR1 is DFQATT, CDR2 SNEGSKA (reference sequence). Trimming shortened V by 0 bases and J by 6 bases, and 22 bases separated the two germline ends. CDR3 coding DNA: TGCAGTGCTAGAGATTATAGAGCGAGATCAAGTCCGGATACGCAGTATTTT. It codes for CSARDYRARSSPDTQYF.

This chain links TRBV14 with TRBJ2-1; D is undetermined. The CDR3 is made up of 11 amino acids. The germline V gene encodes CDR1 SGHDN and CDR2 FVKESK. V gave up 5 bases and J gave up 10 bases, with 9 bases separating them. The CDR3 sequence: CASSTIGEQFF. In DNA, the CDR3 is TGTGCCAGCAGCACAATAGGGGAGCAGTTCTTC.

A word on this clonotype: A much larger clone is a single base away; this may be a read error. The chain couples TRBV6-5 to TRBJ2-6; D uncertain. The length of the CDR3 is 16 residues. The germline CDR1 and CDR2 sequences are MNHEY and SVGAGI. The V gene lost 0 bases and the J gene lost 2 bases, with 8 bases spanning the gap. In DNA form, the CDR3 reads TGTGCCAGCAGTTACTCTTCGATCGCTGGGGCCAACGTCCTGACTTTC. Translation gives CASSYSSIAGANVLTF.

The table lists this clonotype with many counts. The chain couples TRBV4-3 to TRBJ2-1; D is ambiguous. Germline V lookup: CDR1 LGHNA, CDR2 YSLEER. Trimming left V 1 base short and J 7 bases short, with 14 bases between. This CDR3 is 15 amino acids long. CDR3 sequence (DNA): TGCGCCAGCAGCCAAGGGTCCACATCTGGTAATGAGCAGTTCTTC. It translates to CASSQGSTSGNEQFF.

For this clonotype: This sequence may be a read error, since a much larger clone differs from it by one base. The chain uses TRBV5-4 and TRBJ2-7; the D gene could be TRBD1 or TRBD2 (6 bases each). This CDR3 is built from 14 residues. Germline V gives CDR1 SGHNT, CDR2 YYREEE (reference sequence). CDR3 sequence (DNA): TGTGCCGGCAGCCCCGCGGGACACCCCTACGAGCAGTACTTC. Its protein is CAGSPAGHPYEQYF.

By sample fraction, this clonotype is medium-sized. The rearrangement links TRBV6-5 to TRBJ2-3; TRBD2 matches at 7 bases. Germline-derived CDR1 and CDR2 are MNHEY and SVGAGI. Trimming took 2 bases from V and 4 from J; bases not matched to a gene: 9. The CDR3 is 16 residues long. The chain's CDR3 is CASSYRGILAADTQYF. CDR3 DNA sequence: TGTGCCAGCAGTTACCGAGGAATTCTAGCGGCAGATACGCAGTATTTT.